This T cell receptor (beta chain) is from a study of cytomegalovirus exposure and HLA in healthy donors. General observations from the study: It was confirmed in vitro that a few of the CMV-associated chains were specific for CMV antigens.

Primers for the PCR totalled 60 Vbeta and 13 Jbeta. Sequencing used immunoSEQ multiplex PCR; TCRdb keeps in-frame clones, though not all of them. The table includes about 180,000 clones, about 77% detected once. J was trimmed by 7 bases and V by 1 base; bases with no gene match: 8. This CDR3 region has 16 residues. Germline lookup yields CDR1 LNHDA and CDR2 SQIVND (reference sequence). In the case of this clone: Its target is not known.

Specimen: PBMCs. The sequence derives from a man aged 60 to 69 in good health and CMV-seronegative. V usage is TRBV19 and J usage is TRBJ2-1; 9 positions agree with TRBD2. Here the CDR3 DNA reads TGTGCCAGTAGTATAGGGGGAGCGGGGGGCGGGAATGAGCAGTTCTTC. Protein: CASSIGGAGGGNEQFF.